Listed below are T cell receptor beta chains from one sample, sequenced in a study of T cell responses to AZD1222 COVID-19 vaccine. The table came from immunoSEQ multiplex PCR; TCRdb's copy has only in-frame clones and leaves some out. In the table there are approximately 100,000 clones, around 94% of which are singletons. The sample in question was peripheral blood, obtained on day 0 of AZD1222 vaccination. All receptors come from an adult in good health. The CDR3 runs from the conserved cysteine through the conserved F or W. The order of the fields is CDR3 DNA, CDR3 protein, D gene, J gene, clone size, V gene. A D gene is named only where the DNA matches it firmly. Where a row states a size, it is once, few, many or the class of an expanded clone; other rows omit it.

TGCGCCAGCAGCAGGCGCAGGGAGATAGGCGAGCAGTACTTC CASSRRREIGEQYF . TRBJ2-7 . TRBV5-1
TGTGCCTGGAGCGCTCTGGGACCACAGGGGGGCTATGGCTACACCTTC CAWSALGPQGGYGYTF TRBD1 TRBJ1-2 . TRBV30
TGTGCCACCAGCAGAGGGGTGGGGGCCTATGGCTACACCTTC CATSRGVGAYGYTF . TRBJ1-2 . TRBV15
TGTGCCAGCAGGACCTCTAGCGGGAGTTATAATGAGCAGTTCTTC CASRTSSGSYNEQFF TRBD2 TRBJ2-1 . TRBV2
TGTGCCAGCATCAAAAATCTTCAAGAAGGACAGCCCCAGCATTTT CASIKNLQEGQPQHF . TRBJ1-5 . TRBV2
TGTGCCAGCAGTGAATATCGCAGGAACACTGAAGCTTTCTTT CASSEYRRNTEAFF . TRBJ1-1 . TRBV2
TGTGCCAGCAGTTTAAGGACTGCGTTCCGAGCTACGTCCTACAATGAGCAGTTCTTC CASSLRTAFRATSYNEQFF . TRBJ2-1 . TRBV27
TGTGCCAGCAGCCGGTGGACAGGGGGCGAGGAAAAACTGTTTTTT CASSRWTGGEEKLFF TRBD1 TRBJ1-4 . TRBV4-2
TGTGCCAGCAGTTATGGGACAAATCGGGACAATGAGCAGTTCTTC CASSYGTNRDNEQFF . TRBJ2-1 . TRBV6-6
TGTGCCAGCTCAGAACTGCTCAATCAGCCCCAGCATTTT CASSELLNQPQHF . TRBJ1-5 . TRBV18
TGTGCCAGCAGTGACTCGGCAGAATCTAACTATGGCTACACCTTC CASSDSAESNYGYTF . TRBJ1-2 few TRBV6-4
TGTGCCAGCAGTTTCCGGGACAGTTATAATTCACCCCTCCACTTT CASSFRDSYNSPLHF TRBD1 TRBJ1-6 . TRBV6-5
TGTGCCACCAGCAGAGACGCCGGAGGGAGCGTCTACACCTTC CATSRDAGGSVYTF . TRBJ1-2 . TRBV15
TGTGCCAGCAGCTTCCTAGCGGGGGGATCCACAGATACGCAGTATTTT CASSFLAGGSTDTQYF TRBD2 TRBJ2-3 . TRBV11-2
TGTGCCAGCAGAACTACTTTGAACACTGAAGCTTTCTTT CASRTTLNTEAFF . TRBJ1-1 . TRBV12-3/TRBV12-4
TGCGCCAGCAGCTTGGACCAGGGCGGAACCGGGGAGCTGTTTTTT CASSLDQGGTGELFF . TRBJ2-2 . TRBV5-1
TGTGCCAGCAGCTTGCGATACGAGCAGTACTTC CASSLRYEQYF . TRBJ2-7 . TRBV5-6
TGTGCCAGCAGTTACGTTCGAGGGGACTCAGATACGCAGTATTTT CASSYVRGDSDTQYF . TRBJ2-3 . TRBV6-6
TGTGCCAGCAGCTTTTTAGAGATGGTCTACTCCTACGAGCAGTACTTC CASSFLEMVYSYEQYF . TRBJ2-7 once TRBV5-5
TGTGCCAGCAGCCAAGGGTTAGTTGCTTCGGGTTTGTACGAGCAGTACTTC CASSQGLVASGLYEQYF . TRBJ2-7 . TRBV3-1/TRBV3-2
TGTGCCAGCAGTCTTCCCCCCGGAAACACCATATATTTT CASSLPPGNTIYF . TRBJ1-3 . TRBV7-3
TGCAGCGCCTCGGAGGAGGCTGGAAACACCATATATTTT CSASEEAGNTIYF . TRBJ1-3 . TRBV29-1
TGTGCCAGCAGCTTAGCGGCAGGGTCGAATCGCGAGCAGTACTTC CASSLAAGSNREQYF . TRBJ2-7 once TRBV7-6
TGTGCCACCAGTCTCGGCGCGACTGCGACTAGCCTCACAGATACGCAGTATTTT CATSLGATATSLTDTQYF TRBD2 TRBJ2-3 . TRBV24-1
TGTGCCAGCAGCGTAGCTAGCGCAGATACGCAGTATTTT CASSVASADTQYF . TRBJ2-3 . TRBV9
TGTGCCAGCAGTTACTCCCTACTTCGGACAGACTACGAGCAGTACTTC CASSYSLLRTDYEQYF . TRBJ2-7 . TRBV6-5
TGTGCCAGCACCTTGGGGCAGTTCTACAATGAGCAGTTCTTC CASTLGQFYNEQFF . TRBJ2-1 . TRBV5-8
TGTGCCAGCAGCGTTCAGGGAGAGGCCAACGTCCTGACTTTC CASSVQGEANVLTF . TRBJ2-6 . TRBV9
TGTGCCAGCAGCCCTCAGCGGGGTCAGCCCCAGCATTTT CASSPQRGQPQHF . TRBJ1-5 . TRBV11-2
TGTGCCAGCAGCGCCGGAGTTGGGTCTCAGGCTTTCTTT CASSAGVGSQAFF . TRBJ1-1 . TRBV7-9
TGTGCCAGCAGCCCCACCCGGCAGGGATACAATGAGCAGTTCTTC CASSPTRQGYNEQFF . TRBJ2-1 . TRBV28
TGTGCCACGGGAACCGAGGTAGCCCAGCATTTT CATGTEVAQHF . TRBJ1-5 . TRBV2
TGTGCCAGCAGCGCGAGGGGGGACACTGAAGCTTTCTTT CASSARGDTEAFF . TRBJ1-1 . TRBV3-1/TRBV3-2
TGTGCCAGCAGTTACCCGGGGGGGACAGGCGGCTACACCTTC CASSYPGGTGGYTF TRBD1 TRBJ1-2 . TRBV6-2/TRBV6-3
TGTGCCAAAGTGCTGCGGGGACGGAACACCGGGGAGCTGTTTTTT CAKVLRGRNTGELFF . TRBJ2-2 . TRBV19
TGTGCCAGCAGTTCGACAGGGCCTGGCTACACCTTC CASSSTGPGYTF TRBD1 TRBJ1-2 once TRBV28
TGTGCCAGCAGCTCCCTCCCCGGGACTAGCGGCGATGAGCAGTTCTTC CASSSLPGTSGDEQFF TRBD2 TRBJ2-1 . TRBV7-8
TGTGCCAGCAGCCCTCCGGCCTCCTACGAGCAGTACTTC CASSPPASYEQYF . TRBJ2-7 once TRBV11-3
TGCGCCAGCAGCTTGGCCCCAGGGGTTGCTTTCTTT CASSLAPGVAFF . TRBJ1-1 . TRBV5-1
TGTGCCAGCAGTGTACAGGGGGTAAACTATGGCTACACCTTC CASSVQGVNYGYTF TRBD1 TRBJ1-2 . TRBV2
TGTGCCAGCAGCTTAAATGGTTTATCGACAGGGCGGCGGAATGAGCAGTTCTTC CASSLNGLSTGRRNEQFF TRBD1 TRBJ2-1 once TRBV7-3
TGCAGCGTTGTAGTGGGCTCGGGGATGAGCAATCAGCCCCAGCATTTT CSVVVGSGMSNQPQHF . TRBJ1-5 once TRBV29-1
TGTGCCAGCAGTTTGCCAGGGGTTAATTCACCCCTCCACTTT CASSLPGVNSPLHF . TRBJ1-6 . TRBV27
TGTGCCATCAGTGAGACAGGGGGCACTGAAGCTTTCTTT CAISETGGTEAFF TRBD1 TRBJ1-1 . TRBV10-3
TGTGCCAGCAGCTCCTCGTTTCCCCGACTCTATGGCTACACCTTC CASSSSFPRLYGYTF . TRBJ1-2 once TRBV7-9
TGTGCCAGCAGCTTCATCTCCGGGGAGCTGTTTTTT CASSFISGELFF . TRBJ2-2 . TRBV5-6
TGTGCCAGCAGTGAAGGAGGGGAGGTCAGGAATGAGCAGTTCTTC CASSEGGEVRNEQFF . TRBJ2-1 . TRBV6-1
TGTGCCAGCAGCGCGCAGGGAGGTGAAAAACTGTTTTTT CASSAQGGEKLFF . TRBJ1-4 . TRBV9
TGTGCCAGCAGACCAAGGGCCCTAACGGGCTACACCTTC CASRPRALTGYTF . TRBJ1-2 . TRBV12-3/TRBV12-4
TGCAGCGTCCGGACAGGGGGATACGAGCAGTACTTC CSVRTGGYEQYF TRBD1 TRBJ2-7 . TRBV29-1
TGTGCCAGCATATCACTACAGGGAGGAAATCAGCCCCAGCATTTT CASISLQGGNQPQHF . TRBJ1-5 . TRBV19
TGTGCCAGTTCTCCTGGGGAGCTCTATGGCTACACCTTC CASSPGELYGYTF . TRBJ1-2 . TRBV19
TGTGCCAGCCTCGGAGGGGCGAACACTGAAGCTTTCTTT CASLGGANTEAFF . TRBJ1-1 . TRBV7-2